Following are 28 T cell receptor beta chains from one sample sequenced in a study of T cell responses to AZD1222 COVID-19 vaccine. Generated by immunoSEQ multiplex PCR, the TCRdb table keeps only in-frame clones and is missing some. Among around 140,000 clones, roughly nine tenths were seen once, and the ten largest hold approximately 1.6%. The starting material was peripheral blood, obtained 28 days after the second AZD1222 dose. These TCRs come from an adult who received the AZD1222 COVID-19 vaccine.

This rearrangement joins TRBV18 to TRBJ2-1, with 12 bases identical to TRBD2. CDR1 KGHSH and CDR2 LQKENI come from the germline V gene. V lost 3 bases and J lost 8; bases outside the gene matches: 8. The CDR3 extends over 16 amino acids. The CDR3 region has the DNA TGTGCCAGCTCACCCAGACTAGCGGGAGAAGTCTATGAGCAGTTCTTC. Its protein is CASSPRLAGEVYEQFF.

The V and J genes are TRBV2 and TRBJ1-1; weak D call: TRBD1 (5 bases). There are 11 residues in the CDR3. The germline V gene has CDR1 SNHLY and CDR2 FYNNEI. The V end lost 4 bases, the J end lost 7 bases, and 7 bases lay between the germline ends. This CDR3 reads CASSVGLEAFF. CDR3 nucleotides: TGTGCCAGCAGTGTGGGGCTTGAAGCTTTCTTT.

This clone has only a few counts. The chain couples TRBV19 to TRBJ1-5; a weak D match, TRBD1 (6 bases). CDR1 LNHDA and CDR2 SQIVND come from the germline V gene (reference sequence). The CDR3 runs 16 residues. V lost 2 bases to trimming and J lost 6 bases, with 17 bases between them. The CDR3 loop is CASSIFRGVQGQPQHF. CDR3 coding DNA: TGTGCCAGTAGTATATTTAGGGGGGTTCAAGGTCAGCCCCAGCATTTT. Full variable domain (rest looked up from reference TRBV19 and TRBJ1-5): DGGITQSPKYLFRKEGQNVTLSCEQNLNHDAMYWYRQDPGQGLRLIYYSQIVNDFQKGDIAEGYSVSREKKESFPLTVTSAQKNPTAFYLCASSIFRGVQGQPQHFGDGTRLSIL.

The chain combines TRBV9 with TRBJ1-4; D remains unclear. Per the germline V gene, CDR1 is SGDLS and CDR2 is YYNGEE. The CDR3 totals 15 residues. Trimming left V 2 bases short and J 0 bases short, with 8 bases between. CDR3 loop: CASSVEGTTNEKLFF. CDR3 coding DNA: TGTGCCAGCAGCGTTGAGGGAACAACTAATGAAAAACTGTTTTTT.

This sequence joins TRBV7-2 and TRBJ1-1; D may be TRBD1 (5 bases). Per germline, CDR1 SGHTA and CDR2 FQGNSA. Between the trimmed V and J ends, which lost 4 bases and 4 bases, there was a span of 16 bases. The CDR3 contains 15 residues. The CDR3 protein is CASSSSLGTSTEAFF. The CDR3 nucleotides are TGTGCCAGCAGCTCGAGCTTAGGGACCTCCACTGAAGCTTTCTTT. Complete variable domain (other parts from reference TRBV7-2 and TRBJ1-1): GAGVSQSPSNKVTEKGKDVELRCDPISGHTALYWYRQSLGQGLEFLIYFQGNSAPDKSGLPSDRFSAERTGGSVSTLTIQRTQQEDSAVYLCASSSSLGTSTEAFFGQGTRLTVV.

The V gene is TRBV12-5, the J gene TRBJ2-1; 10 positions agree with TRBD2. Germline assignment: CDR1 LGHNT and CDR2 FRNRAP. CDR3 length equals 14 residues. Trimming took 7 bases from V and 7 from J; bases not matched to a gene: 7. DNA for the CDR3: TGTGCTAGTGCCGTTAGCGGGAGGACAAATGAGCAGTTCTTC. Protein: CASAVSGRTNEQFF.

The chain joins TRBV7-8 to TRBJ1-1; D perhaps matches TRBD1 (5 bases). This CDR3 is built from 15 residues. Germline CDR1 is SGHVS and CDR2 is FQNEAQ. V dropped 5 bases and J dropped 1 base, with 14 bases sitting between them. This CDR3 is CASSPPSGANTEAFF. DNA for the CDR3: TGTGCCAGCAGCCCGCCGAGTGGGGCGAACACTGAAGCTTTCTTT.

J is TRBJ2-1 and V is TRBV5-1; D is uncertain. The CDR3 totals 16 residues. The V gene lost 1 base and the J gene lost 9 bases, with 20 bases spanning the gap. The V gene's germline CDR1 is SGHRS and CDR2 YFSETQ. The CDR3 nucleotides are TGCGCCAGCAGCTTGTACGGTTCCAGAACGGATATTGAGCAGTTCTTC. Protein sequence: CASSLYGSRTDIEQFF.

The chain is built from TRBV5-6 and TRBJ2-5; 8 bases are a match to TRBD2. Germline values: CDR1 SGHDT, CDR2 YYEEEE. The junction had 0 bases not matched to a gene; V was cut back by 1 base and J by 4 bases. This CDR3 is 13 amino acids long. Here the CDR3 DNA reads TGTGCCAGCAGCTTGACTAGCGGAGAGACCCAGTACTTC. Translation: CASSLTSGETQYF. Combining the CDR3 with reference TRBV5-6 and TRBJ2-5 gives the whole variable domain DAGVTQSPTHLIKTRGQQVTLRCSPKSGHDTVSWYQQALGQGPQFIFQYYEEEERQRGNFPDRFSGHQFPNYSSELNVNALLLGDSALYLCASSLTSGETQYFGPGTRLLVL.

V usage is TRBV24-1 and J usage is TRBJ2-2; possibly TRBD2 for D (6 bases). CDR3 length equals 16 residues. Per germline, CDR1 KGHDR and CDR2 SFDVKD. Trimming removed 7 bases from V and 0 bases from J, with 14 bases in between. The CDR3 loop reads CATSRLAAANTGELFF. The CDR3 region has the DNA TGTGCCACCAGCCGATTAGCGGCCGCGAACACCGGGGAGCTGTTTTTT.

V usage is TRBV12-2 and J usage is TRBJ1-2; the DNA was not used to check the table's D call, TRBD1. TRBV12-2 is listed as a pseudogene. This CDR3 has 17 amino acids. CDR3 sequence reads: CASRSRDRGGTNYGYTF. DNA of the CDR3: TGTGCAAGTCGCTCCCGGGACAGGGGGGGGACTAACTATGGCTACACCTTC.

This clone occurred once. The chain uses TRBV4-2 and TRBJ1-4; D unclear. Per germline, CDR1 LGHNA and CDR2 YNFKEQ. CDR3 length: 16 amino acids. V dropped 0 bases and J dropped 4 bases, with 12 bases sitting between them. CDR3 in DNA: TGTGCCAGCAGCCAAGATACATCGAAGGGTAATGAAAAACTGTTTTTT. This codes for CASSQDTSKGNEKLFF.

The chain is built from TRBV6-5 and TRBJ2-7, with 9 bases that match TRBD1. Per germline, CDR1 MNHEY and CDR2 SVGAGI. This CDR3 region has 14 residues. With V trimmed by 5 bases and J by 7 bases, 9 bases remained unmatched. CDR3: CASSPPGQGREQYF. DNA of the CDR3: TGTGCCAGCAGTCCTCCGGGACAGGGCAGAGAGCAGTACTTC.

The CDR3 sequence: CASSLGVGTGQGNTEAFF. The DNA of the CDR3 is TGCGCCAGCAGCTTGGGTGTGGGGACAGGGCAAGGGAACACTGAAGCTTTCTTT. The chain uses TRBV5-1 and TRBJ1-1; TRBD1 agrees at 9 bases. The J segment lost 1 base and the V segment lost 0 bases, leaving 10 bases of the junction unmatched. The germline CDR1 and CDR2 sequences are SGHRS and YFSETQ. This CDR3 region has 18 residues. Drawing the rest from reference TRBV5-1 and TRBJ1-1, the complete variable domain is KAGVTQTPRYLIKTRGQQVTLSCSPISGHRSVSWYQQTPGQGLQFLFEYFSETQRNKGNFPGRFSGRQFSNSRSEMNVSTLELGDSALYLCASSLGVGTGQGNTEAFFGQGTRLTVV.

The chain couples TRBV5-5 to TRBJ2-5, with TRBD1 as a possible D gene (6 bases). The CDR3 runs to 13 residues. Germline CDR1 SGHKS, CDR2 YYEKEE (reference sequence). Trimming pared 6 bases from V and 5 bases from J, leaving 14 bases between. The CDR3 coding sequence is TGTGCCAGCAAGGGAGTTGGGGGCGAGACCCAGTACTTC. The encoded protein is CASKGVGGETQYF.

The rearrangement links TRBV6-6 to TRBJ2-7; D might be TRBD1 (5 bases). V was pared by 10 bases and J by 7 bases, with 17 bases between. The CDR3 has 12 amino acids. Germline V gives CDR1 MNHNY, CDR2 SVGAGI (reference sequence). The DNA of the CDR3 is TGTGCCACAGGGTTTGGGGAATTAGAGCAGTACGTC. It specifies CATGFGELEQYV.

The gene calls are TRBV5-4 and TRBJ1-1; 9 positions match TRBD1. The CDR3 extends over 12 amino acids. With 4 bases clipped from V and 10 bases from J, the junction kept 5 bases outside the gene matches. CDR1 is SGHNT, CDR2 YYREEE, per germline (reference sequence). Here the CDR3 DNA reads TGTGCCAGCAGCAGGGGACAGGGTAGAGCTTTCTTT. This sequence encodes CASSRGQGRAFF.

The rearrangement joins TRBV7-2 to TRBJ1-5; 8 bases fit TRBD1. The CDR3 length is 15 residues. Germline CDR1 SGHTA, CDR2 FQGNSA. After removal of 2 bases from V and 6 bases from J, the junction contained 6 bases not matched to a gene. The CDR3 here is CASSLMGQVIQPQHF. DNA of the CDR3: TGTGCCAGCAGCTTAATGGGACAGGTGATTCAGCCCCAGCATTTT.

This clone occurred a few times. The chain combines TRBV18 with TRBJ1-3; unclear D gene. This CDR3 spans 15 amino acids. V lost 2 bases, J lost 0 bases, and 8 bases lay in between. Germline CDR1 and CDR2: KGHSH and LQKENI. CDR3 residues: CASSPGLGSGNTIYF. CDR3 nucleotides: TGTGCCAGCTCACCAGGGTTGGGCTCTGGAAACACCATATATTTT.

The CDR3 bases are TGTGCCAGCTCACCACGACAGGGAATAGACTATGGCTACACCTTC. Residues: CASSPRQGIDYGYTF. The chain recombines TRBV18 with TRBJ1-2; TRBD1 aligns across 7 bases. CDR3 length: 15 amino acids. J lost 3 bases, V lost 1 base, and 5 bases had no gene match. Germline values: CDR1 KGHSH, CDR2 LQKENI.

This clone was detected only a few times. The genes are TRBV28 and TRBJ1-2, with TRBD1 as a possible D gene (5 bases). This CDR3 is 15 amino acids long. V was trimmed by 2 bases and J by 2 bases, leaving 12 bases between them. Germline values: CDR1 MDHEN, CDR2 SYDVKM. The CDR3 coding sequence is TGTGCCAGCAGTTTAGGCAGGGTAGAGAACTATGGCTACACCTTC. Protein product: CASSLGRVENYGYTF.

V gene TRBV24-1 combines with J gene TRBJ2-5; no definite D call. Looked up from germline, CDR1 is KGHDR and CDR2 is SFDVKD. V dropped 4 bases and J dropped 5 bases, with 25 bases sitting between them. The CDR3 loop spans 18 amino acids. CDR3 sequence reads: CATSDSWPATGPGETQYF. DNA for the CDR3: TGTGCCACCAGTGACTCATGGCCGGCGACGGGTCCCGGGGAGACCCAGTACTTC.

The V gene is TRBV29-1, the J gene TRBJ1-6; TRBD1 might be the D (5 bases). Germline loops: CDR1 SQVTM, CDR2 ANQGSEA. There are 14 residues in the CDR3. Trimming took 7 bases from V and 5 from J, leaving 15 bases between them. CDR3 residues: CSARGDGDNSPLHF. The CDR3 nucleotides are TGCAGCGCACGGGGGGACGGCGATAATTCACCCCTCCACTTT.

The chain uses TRBV25-1 and TRBJ1-2, with TRBD1 as a possible D gene (5 bases). The V and J ends lost 4 bases and 5 bases respectively, with 11 bases between them. This CDR3 has 13 residues. CDR1 is MGHDK and CDR2 is SYGVNS in the germline V gene. CDR3: CASSVGQGYGYTF. The DNA of the CDR3 is TGTGCCAGCAGTGTCGGGCAGGGTTATGGCTACACCTTC.

Here the CDR3 reads CASSALPNSNYGYTF. The CDR3 nucleotides are TGTGCCAGCAGCGCCCTACCGAACTCTAACTATGGCTACACCTTC. The rearrangement links TRBV9 to TRBJ1-2, with D uncertain. Germline V gives CDR1 SGDLS, CDR2 YYNGEE. V dropped 3 bases and J dropped 0 bases, with 12 bases sitting between them. The CDR3 runs to 15 residues.

This chain uses TRBV5-5 with TRBJ2-7, with 7 bases lining up with TRBD1. The J segment lost 2 bases and the V segment lost 2 bases, leaving 4 bases of the junction unmatched. CDR3 length: 14 residues. The germline V gene encodes CDR1 SGHKS and CDR2 YYEKEE (reference sequence). The CDR3 region has the DNA TGTGCCAGCAGCTTTCGACAGGGACCCTACGAGCAGTACGTC. Translated: CASSFRQGPYEQYV.

This clone was recorded once. The chain joins TRBV9 to TRBJ2-7, with a weak D call TRBD2 (6 bases). V was shortened by 2 bases and J by 0 bases, with 9 bases between the two germline ends. The CDR3 is made up of 14 amino acids. Germline CDR1 is SGDLS and CDR2 is YYNGEE. In nucleotides, the CDR3 is TGTGCCAGCAGCGTGCGGGACGGCTCCTACGAGCAGTACTTC. Amino acids: CASSVRDGSYEQYF.

This clone has just one count. The rearrangement joins TRBV5-4 to TRBJ2-7; D is undetermined. Trimming took 1 base from V and 4 from J, leaving 12 bases between them. The germline CDR1 and CDR2 sequences are SGHNT and YYREEE (reference sequence). The CDR3 length is 14 residues. Here the CDR3 DNA reads TGTGCCAGCAGCTTGTTTGTAGGAGAATACGAGCAGTACTTC. Translating it yields CASSLFVGEYEQYF. The full variable domain, its missing parts supplied by reference TRBV5-4 and TRBJ2-7, is ETGVTQSPTHLIKTRGQQVTLRCSSQSGHNTVSWYQQALGQGPQFIFQYYREEENGRGNFPPRFSGLQFPNYSSELNVNALELDDSALYLCASSLFVGEYEQYFGPGTRLTVT.